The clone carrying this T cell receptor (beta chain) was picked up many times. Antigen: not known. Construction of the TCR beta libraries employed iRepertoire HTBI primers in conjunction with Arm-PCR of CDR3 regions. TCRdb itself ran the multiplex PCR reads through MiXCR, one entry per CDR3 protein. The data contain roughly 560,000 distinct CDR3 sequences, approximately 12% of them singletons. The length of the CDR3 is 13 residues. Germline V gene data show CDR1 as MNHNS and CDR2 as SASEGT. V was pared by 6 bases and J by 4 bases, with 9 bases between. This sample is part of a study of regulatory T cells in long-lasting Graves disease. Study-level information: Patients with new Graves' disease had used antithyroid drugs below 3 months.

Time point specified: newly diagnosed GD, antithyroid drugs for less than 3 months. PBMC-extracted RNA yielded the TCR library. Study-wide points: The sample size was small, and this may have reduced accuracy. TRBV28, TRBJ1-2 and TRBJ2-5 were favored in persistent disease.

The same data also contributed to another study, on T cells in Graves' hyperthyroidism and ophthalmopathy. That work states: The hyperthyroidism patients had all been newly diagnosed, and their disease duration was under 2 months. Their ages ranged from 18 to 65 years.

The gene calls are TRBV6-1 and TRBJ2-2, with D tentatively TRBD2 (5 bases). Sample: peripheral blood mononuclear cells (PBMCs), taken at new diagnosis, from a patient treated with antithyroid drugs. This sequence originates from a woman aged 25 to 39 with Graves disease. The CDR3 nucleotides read TGTGCCAGCAGCCAAAGCGGCACCGGGGAGCTGTTTTTT. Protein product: CASSQSGTGELFF.